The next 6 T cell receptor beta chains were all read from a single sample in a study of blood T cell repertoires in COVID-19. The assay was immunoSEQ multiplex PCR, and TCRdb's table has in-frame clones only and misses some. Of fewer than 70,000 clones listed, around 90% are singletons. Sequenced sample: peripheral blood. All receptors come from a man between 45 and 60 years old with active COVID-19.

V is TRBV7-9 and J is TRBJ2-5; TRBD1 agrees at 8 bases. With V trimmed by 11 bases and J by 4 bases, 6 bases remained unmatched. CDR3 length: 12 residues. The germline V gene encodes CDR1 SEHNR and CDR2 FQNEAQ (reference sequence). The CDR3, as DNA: TGTGCCGGACAGGGCGTGGGAGAGACCCAGTACTTC. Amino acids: CAGQGVGETQYF.

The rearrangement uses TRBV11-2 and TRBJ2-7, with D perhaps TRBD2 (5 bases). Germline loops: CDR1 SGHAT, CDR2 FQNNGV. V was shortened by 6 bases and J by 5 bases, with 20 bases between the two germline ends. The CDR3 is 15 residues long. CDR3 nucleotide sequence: TGTGCCAGCAGGCGGCGTGGACTTGCTCGGGACGAGCAGTACTTC. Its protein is CASRRRGLARDEQYF. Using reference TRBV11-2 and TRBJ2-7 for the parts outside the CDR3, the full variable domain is EAGVAQSPRYKIIEKRQSVAFWCNPISGHATLYWYQQILGQGPKLLIQFQNNGVVDDSQLPKDRFSAERLKGVDSTLKIQPAKLEDSAVYLCASRRRGLARDEQYFGPGTRLTVT.

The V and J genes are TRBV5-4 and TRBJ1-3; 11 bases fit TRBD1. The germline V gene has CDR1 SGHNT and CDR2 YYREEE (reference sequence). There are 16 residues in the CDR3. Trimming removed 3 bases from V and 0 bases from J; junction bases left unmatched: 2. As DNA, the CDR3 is TGTGCCAGCAGCTGGGACAGGGGGTCCTCTGGAAACACCATATATTTT. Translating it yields CASSWDRGSSGNTIYF. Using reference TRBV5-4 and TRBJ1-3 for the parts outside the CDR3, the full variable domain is ETGVTQSPTHLIKTRGQQVTLRCSSQSGHNTVSWYQQALGQGPQFIFQYYREEENGRGNFPPRFSGLQFPNYSSELNVNALELDDSALYLCASSWDRGSSGNTIYFGEGSWLTVV.

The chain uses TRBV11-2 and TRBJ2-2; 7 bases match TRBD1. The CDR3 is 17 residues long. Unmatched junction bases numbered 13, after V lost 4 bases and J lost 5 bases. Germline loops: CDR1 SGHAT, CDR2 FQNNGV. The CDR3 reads CASSSHRQGLGTGELFF. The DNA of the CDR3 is TGTGCCAGCAGCTCCCATAGACAGGGTCTGGGGACCGGGGAGCTGTTTTTT.

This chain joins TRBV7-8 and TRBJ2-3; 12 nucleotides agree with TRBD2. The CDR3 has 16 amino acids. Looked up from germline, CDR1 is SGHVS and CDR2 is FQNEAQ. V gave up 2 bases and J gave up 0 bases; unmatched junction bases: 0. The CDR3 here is CASSLLAGGSTDTQYF. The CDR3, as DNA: TGTGCCAGCAGCTTACTAGCGGGGGGGAGCACAGATACGCAGTATTTT.

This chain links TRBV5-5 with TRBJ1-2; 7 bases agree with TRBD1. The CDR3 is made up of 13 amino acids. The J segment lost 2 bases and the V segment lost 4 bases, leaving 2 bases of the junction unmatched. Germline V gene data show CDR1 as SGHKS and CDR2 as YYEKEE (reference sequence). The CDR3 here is CASSQGQNYGYTF. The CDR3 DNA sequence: TGTGCCAGCAGCCAGGGACAGAACTATGGCTACACCTTC.